The 15 T cell receptor beta chains presented below share a single source sample, sequenced in a study of blood T cell repertoires in COVID-19 (dated by TCRdb to the early 2020s). Library method: the immunoSEQ multiplex PCR assay. What TCRdb holds here is the immuneACCESS table cut down to in-frame rearrangements. Part of the clones is not present; checked against another copy, under half of the missing clones reflect an unresolved V gene, and the others are unexplained. This sample gives some 150,000 clones in total; approximately 79% of them show up just once. The ten largest clones add up to 2.5% to 3% of the sample. Sequenced material: PBMCs or T cells enriched from blood (not recorded which). Receptors were obtained from a woman aged 45-65 years who had recovered from COVID-19.

Turning to this clone: Other DNA variants within this sample encode the same CDR3. The chain carries TRBV24-1 and TRBJ2-3; no reliable D call. The germline gives CDR1 KGHDR, CDR2 SFDVKD. The CDR3 contains 14 residues. Trimming took 1 base from V and 0 from J, leaving 4 bases between them. The CDR3 region is CATSDLYSTDTQYF. The CDR3 nucleotides are TGTGCCACCAGTGATTTATATAGCACAGATACGCAGTATTTT.

As regards this clone: Within the sample, other DNA sequences also encode this same CDR3. The chain recombines TRBV6-5 with TRBJ1-6; 9 bases match TRBD1. The CDR3 runs to 14 residues. Germline V gives CDR1 MNHEY, CDR2 SVGAGI. V was pared by 6 bases and J by 4 bases, with 1 base of the junction left unmatched. CDR3 in DNA: TGTGCCAGCAGGGACAGGGGATATAATTCACCCCTCCACTTT. The encoded protein is CASRDRGYNSPLHF.

This sequence joins TRBV9 and TRBJ1-2; TRBD1 might be the D (6 bases). CDR1 is SGDLS and CDR2 is YYNGEE in the germline V gene. The CDR3 totals 17 residues. V lost 0 bases, J lost 3 bases, and 18 bases lay in between. The CDR3 spells CASSVAKGTPDHYGYTF. In DNA form, the CDR3 reads TGTGCCAGCAGCGTAGCTAAGGGGACACCGGATCACTATGGCTACACCTTC.

This chain uses TRBV6-5 with TRBJ1-1, with no clear D. V shed 2 bases and J shed 6 bases, with 4 bases lying between them. CDR1 MNHEY and CDR2 SVGAGI come from the germline V gene. This CDR3 spans 11 amino acids. Written as DNA, the CDR3 is TGTGCCAGCAGTTACGGGCCTGAAGCTTTCTTT. Encoded protein: CASSYGPEAFF.

This chain links TRBV19 with TRBJ2-7, with 9 bases identical to TRBD1. J was trimmed by 7 bases and V by 0 bases; bases with no gene match: 13. The CDR3 has 17 amino acids. Germline V gives CDR1 LNHDA, CDR2 SQIVND (reference sequence). CDR3 nucleotide sequence: TGTGCCAGTAGTATAGAAAGACCAGGACAGGGGTCGGAGGAGCAGTACTTC. Amino acid sequence: CASSIERPGQGSEEQYF.

A few counts support this clone. This sequence joins TRBV6-5 and TRBJ1-2; tentative D call: TRBD1 (6 bases). V lost 6 bases and J 4 bases, leaving 12 bases between the germline ends. Germline V lookup: CDR1 MNHEY, CDR2 SVGAGI. This CDR3 contains 13 residues. Here the CDR3 DNA reads TGTGCCAGCAGACCGGACAGTTTCTATGGCTACACCTTC. It yields the protein CASRPDSFYGYTF.

The CDR3 spells CAWRGLAGDNEQFF. CDR3 coding DNA: TGTGCCTGGAGGGGACTAGCGGGGGACAATGAGCAGTTCTTC. V gene TRBV30 combines with J gene TRBJ2-1; the match to TRBD2 covers 14 bases. Trimming removed 3 bases from V and 5 bases from J; junction bases left unmatched: 0. The CDR3 covers 14 residues. Germline V gene lookup returns CDR1 GTSNPN and CDR2 SVGIG (reference sequence).

V and J are TRBV2 and TRBJ1-2; tentative D call: TRBD1 (6 bases). V lost 4 bases to trimming and J lost 3 bases, with 9 bases between them. Germline V lookup: CDR1 SNHLY, CDR2 FYNNEI. The CDR3 covers 13 residues. The DNA of the CDR3 is TGTGCCAGCAGTGTACAGGGAGACTATGGCTACACCTTC. Amino acids: CASSVQGDYGYTF.

The J gene is TRBJ1-2, the V gene TRBV6-5; weak D call: TRBD1 (5 bases). Between the trimmed V and J ends, which lost 6 bases and 0 bases, there was a span of 11 bases. Germline loops: CDR1 MNHEY, CDR2 SVGAGI. The length of the CDR3 is 14 residues. CDR3 nucleotide sequence: TGTGCCAGCAGATCGGGACTTACTAACTATGGCTACACCTTC. It yields the protein CASRSGLTNYGYTF.

The chain carries TRBV19 and TRBJ1-3; D might be TRBD1 (5 bases). With 5 bases removed from V and 0 bases from J, the gap between germline ends came to 17 bases. This CDR3 has 17 residues. Per the germline V gene, CDR1 is LNHDA and CDR2 is SQIVND (reference sequence). In DNA, the CDR3 is TGTGCCAGTAGTCTAGGTCGGCAGGGCTCCTCTGGAAACACCATATATTTT. This codes for CASSLGRQGSSGNTIYF.

A note on this clone: The junction differs from germline at one of its ends, possibly a read error. The chain uses TRBV5-1 and TRBJ1-3; D may be TRBD1 (6 bases). The germline CDR1 and CDR2 sequences are SGHRS and YFSETQ. This CDR3 is built from 15 residues. In nucleotides, the CDR3 is TGCGCCAGCAGCTTTTCCGGGACAACAGGAAGCACCATATATTTT. It codes for CASSFSGTTGSTIYF.

This chain joins TRBV18 and TRBJ1-5, with TRBD1 as a possible D gene (6 bases). This CDR3 contains 14 residues. Trimming removed 5 bases at V and 9 bases at J, with 17 bases between. Germline V gives CDR1 KGHSH, CDR2 LQKENI. This CDR3 is CASSVDRPGGPQHF. The CDR3 DNA is TGTGCCAGCTCAGTCGACAGGCCGGGGGGGCCCCAGCATTTT.

The chain recombines TRBV29-1 with TRBJ2-7; tentative D call: TRBD2 (6 bases). Germline assignment: CDR1 SQVTM and CDR2 ANQGSEA. CDR3 size: 13 residues. V lost 7 bases and J lost 7, with 20 bases in between. The CDR3 sequence is CSAGSRRDREQYF. CDR3 sequence (DNA): TGCAGCGCCGGTTCTAGGAGGGATAGGGAGCAGTACTTC.

The J gene is TRBJ2-5, the V gene TRBV28; TRBD2 might be the D (6 bases). This CDR3 spans 13 amino acids. Per the germline V gene, CDR1 is MDHEN and CDR2 is SYDVKM. V was shortened by 6 bases and J by 4 bases, with 12 bases between the two germline ends. The CDR3 reads CASRASVIETQYF. CDR3 sequence (DNA): TGTGCCAGCAGAGCTAGCGTTATAGAGACCCAGTACTTC.

CDR3 amino acids: CASSSAGDRFYEQYF. The CDR3 nucleotides are TGTGCCAGCAGCTCCGCCGGGGACAGGTTCTACGAGCAGTACTTC. This sequence joins TRBV5-8 and TRBJ2-7; 8 bases are shared with TRBD1. V shed 3 bases, J shed 3 bases, and the junction held 8 bases outside the gene matches. The CDR3 covers 15 residues. Germline loops: CDR1 SGHTS, CDR2 YDEGEE.